This entry is about one T cell receptor (beta chain). This CDR3 spans 14 amino acids. Germline CDR1 and CDR2: SGHRS and YFSETQ. Trimming took off 1 base at V and 5 bases at J, with 9 bases between the two ends. Data came from immunoSEQ multiplex PCR; TCRdb stores just in-frame clones and leaves some out. In the table there are more than 95,000 clones, 80% to 90% of which are singletons. These data are taken from a study of control samples from healthy donors and cancer patients. This TCR derives from a man aged 60-69 years with lung cancer. The V gene is TRBV5-1, the J gene TRBJ1-4; TRBD1 might be the D (5 bases). The sample was PBMCs. The CDR3 DNA is TGCGCCAGCAGCTTGATCCCAGGGAATGAAAAACTGTTTTTT. Encoded protein: CASSLIPGNEKLFF.